This TCR beta chain was retrieved from a study of cytomegalovirus exposure and HLA in healthy donors. Losses at the gene ends were 8 bases for V and 2 bases for J; bases not matched to a gene: 3. The germline CDR1 and CDR2 sequences are MNHEY and SMNVEV (reference sequence). The CDR3 runs 13 residues. PCR used 60 Vbeta primers and 13 Jbeta primers. The protocol was immunoSEQ multiplex PCR, while the TCRdb copy is restricted to in-frame clones and leaves out a portion. The repertoire holds roughly 150,000 clones, with approximately 80% as singletons. This TCR was sampled from a woman aged 40 to 50 in good health and CMV-seronegative. The chain is built from TRBV27 and TRBJ2-7; TRBD2 aligns across 10 bases. The sample comprised PBMCs. CDR3 amino acids: CASGTSAAYEQYF. The CDR3 nucleotides are TGTGCCAGCGGGACTAGCGCTGCCTACGAGCAGTACTTC.